This T cell receptor beta chain derives from a study of T cells in Graves' hyperthyroidism and ophthalmopathy. This clonotype was seen ten or more times. The CDR3 loop spans 14 amino acids. V lost 6 bases to trimming and J lost 0 bases; unmatched junction nucleotides: 2. RNA transcripts yielded amplified TCR beta CDR3 regions. In the first-round RT-PCR of the TCR CDR3, the HTBI primer set was used. TCRdb re-called the multiplex PCR reads through MiXCR, storing one row per CDR3 protein. Among around 400,000 distinct CDR3 sequences, 15% to 19% were seen once, and the ten largest hold 28%. The receptor was isolated from a woman between 18 and 29 years old with Graves' hyperthyroidism that later progressed to Graves' ophthalmopathy. The sample was blood. V usage is TRBV12-3 or TRBV12-4 and J usage is TRBJ1-5, with TRBD1 matching 7 bases. CDR3 sequence (DNA): TGTGCCAGCAGGACAGGGAATAGCAATCAGCCCCAGCATTTT. Translating it yields CASRTGNSNQPQHF.